This TCR beta chain came from a study of blood T cell repertoires in COVID-19. Study-wide background: The United States, Italy and Spain provided the acute and convalescent COVID-19 samples. T cells, B-cell-depleted T cells, or PBMCs provided the cDNA or gDNA that served as material.

Here immunoSEQ multiplex PCR was the method, and the copy in TCRdb shows in-frame clones only, minus some. The data show approximately 260,000 clones, approximately 78% seen once. After removal of 0 bases from V and 5 bases from J, the junction contained 11 bases not matched to a gene. Germline V gene sequence: CDR1 SGHDT, CDR2 YYEEEE. CDR3 length: 17 amino acids. The chain couples TRBV5-6 to TRBJ2-5, with TRBD1 matching over 9 bases. The receptor comes from a woman aged 60-75 years with active or convalescent COVID-19. Sequences were obtained from peripheral blood. The chain's CDR3 is CASSLGPQGAVRETQYF. CDR3 sequence (DNA): TGTGCCAGCAGCTTGGGCCCACAGGGGGCAGTTCGGGAGACCCAGTACTTC.